These 13 T cell receptor beta chains were all obtained from the same sample, sequenced in a study of cytomegalovirus exposure and HLA in healthy donors. The PCR was carried out with 60 Vbeta primers and 13 Jbeta primers. Here immunoSEQ multiplex PCR was the method, and the copy in TCRdb shows in-frame clones only, minus some. This repertoire shows about 150,000 clones, over 65% found once; its top ten account for around 4.1%. Input material: PBMCs. The origin of the receptors is a man younger than 35 in good health and CMV-seropositive.

The V gene is TRBV15, the J gene TRBJ2-3; 11 bases match TRBD2. The CDR3 loop spans 16 amino acids. J was trimmed by 6 bases and V by 1 base; bases with no gene match: 6. Germline CDR1 reads LNHNV; CDR2 reads YYDKDF (reference sequence). CDR3 region: CATSRGLGLAGDTQYF. In DNA form, the CDR3 reads TGTGCCACCAGCAGAGGTCTTGGACTAGCGGGTGATACGCAGTATTTT.

This clone appeared once. The gene calls are TRBV10-3 and TRBJ2-7, with 10 positions matching TRBD2. Germline CDR1 and CDR2: ENHRY and SYGVKD. The junction had 5 bases not matched to a gene; V was cut back by 2 bases and J by 4 bases. The CDR3 is 15 amino acids. CDR3 bases: TGTGCCATCAGTGAGAGTAGCGGGAGGCCGTACGAGCAGTACTTC. The encoded protein is CAISESSGRPYEQYF.

The rearrangement joins TRBV15 to TRBJ2-3; 7 nucleotides match TRBD1. V was pared by 6 bases and J by 7 bases, with 16 bases of the junction left unmatched. Per germline, CDR1 LNHNV and CDR2 YYDKDF (reference sequence). This CDR3 has 16 amino acids. The CDR3 sequence: CATRTDRASGRYTQYF. The CDR3 region has the DNA TGTGCCACCAGGACAGACAGGGCTAGTGGGAGATATACGCAGTATTTT. The variable domain in full, with the rest retrieved from reference TRBV15 and TRBJ2-3, is DAMVIQNPRYQVTQFGKPVTLSCSQTLNHNVMYWYQQKSSQAPKLLFHYYDKDFNNEADTPDNFQSRRPNTSFCFLDIRSPGLGDTAMYLCATRTDRASGRYTQYFGPGTRLTVL.

The chain uses TRBV6-4 and TRBJ1-1, with TRBD1 identical over 8 bases. V gave up 6 bases and J gave up 0 bases; unmatched junction bases: 6. There are 15 residues in the CDR3. Looked up from germline, CDR1 is MRHNA and CDR2 is SNTAGT. CDR3 loop: CASSAQGGLNTEAFF. DNA of the CDR3: TGTGCCAGCAGCGCACAGGGGGGATTGAACACTGAAGCTTTCTTT.

The chain recombines TRBV10-2 with TRBJ2-7; D may be TRBD1 (5 bases). Germline V CDR1 and CDR2: WSHSY, SAAADI. The CDR3 has 15 amino acids. Trimming removed 6 bases at V and 0 bases at J, with 15 bases between. The CDR3 nucleotides are TGCGCCAGCAGGACGACAGCTTTTGACTCCTACGAGCAGTACTTC. This codes for CASRTTAFDSYEQYF.

The rearrangement uses TRBV6-6 and TRBJ2-7; no definite D call. The V end lost 8 bases, the J end lost 7 bases, and 12 bases lay between the germline ends. Germline lookup yields CDR1 MNHNY and CDR2 SVGAGI (reference sequence). The CDR3 has 11 amino acids. CDR3 amino acids: CASAAPTEQYF. CDR3 sequence (DNA): TGTGCCAGCGCAGCGCCCACAGAGCAGTACTTC.

The V and J genes are TRBV29-1 and TRBJ2-3, with TRBD1 matching over 10 bases. This CDR3 has 15 residues. Germline V CDR1 and CDR2: SQVTM, ANQGSEA. Germline trimming cut 1 base from V and 4 bases from J; bases unmatched to any gene: 5. The CDR3 region is CSVEGWGQGPDTQYF. CDR3 DNA sequence: TGCAGCGTTGAAGGTTGGGGACAGGGGCCAGATACGCAGTATTTT.

The chain uses TRBV27 and TRBJ2-5; a weak D match, TRBD2 (6 bases). The J call may be incorrect, as the DNA end agrees better with TRBJ2-7. Germline V gives CDR1 MNHEY, CDR2 SMNVEV (reference sequence). The CDR3 is 13 amino acids. In DNA, the CDR3 is TGTGCCAGCAGTCCGGGAGACACCTACGAGCAGTACTTC. As protein: CASSPGDTYEQYF.

The CDR3: CASSSSRDRGVLGANVLTF. The CDR3 nucleotides are TGTGCCAGCAGCTCAAGCCGGGACAGGGGCGTCTTAGGGGCCAACGTCCTGACTTTC. The rearrangement uses TRBV7-9 and TRBJ2-6; 10 bases agree with TRBD1. V trimming: 4 bases; J trimming: 4 bases; junction bases outside the gene matches: 13. The germline CDR1 and CDR2 sequences are SEHNR and FQNEAQ (reference sequence). The CDR3 consists of 19 residues.

The V and J genes are TRBV28 and TRBJ2-3; 16 bases are a match to TRBD2. Germline loops: CDR1 MDHEN, CDR2 SYDVKM. The CDR3 spans 20 residues. Trimming cost V 2 bases and J 1 base; bases outside gene matches: 9. The CDR3 DNA is TGTGCCAGCAGTTTACTCGGGACTAGCGGGGGGGGCGATCGCACAGATACGCAGTATTTT. Residues: CASSLLGTSGGGDRTDTQYF.

The table lists this clone with a few counts. This sequence joins TRBV7-9 and TRBJ1-1, with 7 positions matching TRBD1. The ends lost 4 bases at V and 7 bases at J; junction bases unmatched: 9. Germline V lookup: CDR1 SEHNR, CDR2 FQNEAQ (reference sequence). This CDR3 has 14 amino acids. As DNA, the CDR3 is TGTGCCAGCAGCTACGCCGGGACAGACCTTGAAGCTTTCTTT. It specifies CASSYAGTDLEAFF.

This clone came up a few times. The chain joins TRBV9 to TRBJ1-4; 8 nucleotides line up with TRBD1. With 4 bases clipped from V and 4 bases from J, the junction kept 6 bases outside the gene matches. The germline CDR1 and CDR2 sequences are SGDLS and YYNGEE. There are 15 residues in the CDR3. This CDR3 is CASSPRTGFNEKLFF. The CDR3 DNA follows: TGTGCCAGCAGCCCCCGGACAGGGTTTAATGAAAAACTGTTTTTT. The full variable domain, rest sourced from reference TRBV9 and TRBJ1-4, is DSGVTQTPKHLITATGQRVTLRCSPRSGDLSVYWYQQSLDQGLQFLIQYYNGEERAKGNILERFSAQQFPDLHSELNLSSLELGDSALYFCASSPRTGFNEKLFFGSGTQLSVL.

This clone was detected a few times. The chain links TRBV5-1 to TRBJ2-2, with D possibly TRBD2 on 6 matching bases. Trimming cost V 5 bases and J 3 bases, with 11 bases left between them. This CDR3 has 14 residues. Germline V gives CDR1 SGHRS, CDR2 YFSETQ. CDR3 residues: CASRVGLYTGELFF. The CDR3 DNA sequence: TGCGCCAGCAGAGTGGGACTTTACACCGGGGAGCTGTTTTTT.